Below, 19 T cell receptor beta chains from the same sample are listed, as sequenced in a study of CD8+ T cells in alopecia areata. cDNA serving as the sequencing template came from extracted, reverse transcribed RNA. TCRdb keeps only in-frame clones here, not all; method: immunoSEQ multiplex PCR. This sample has some 110,000 clones and no singletons, with around 20% in the ten largest. Material: lesional skin. The receptors shown here come from a C3H/HeJ mouse with alopecia areata. The strain's MHC type: H2-k.

This clone came up a few times. Mouse gene names and germline throughout. Read data end 4 residues before the CDR3 end; the end is taken from the germline J gene. V and J are TRBV13-3 and TRBJ2-1, with 10 bases matching TRBD1. This CDR3 spans 14 amino acids. CDR1 is NNHDY and CDR2 is SYVADS in the germline V gene. The part of the CDR3 DNA that was read is TGTGCCAGCAGTCCCCCGGGACAGGGGGCT. Protein product: CASSPPGQGA. The whole CDR3 reads CASSPPGQGAEQFF.

Remarks on this clone: Gene names follow the mouse nomenclature. The read comes to an end 4 residues before the CDR3 does, leaving the germline J gene to fill in the end. The gene calls are TRBV19 and TRBJ2-7; 9 bases align to TRBD2. The CDR3 has 14 amino acids. Germline V gives CDR1 FNHDT, CDR2 SITEND (reference sequence). The part of the CDR3 DNA that was read is TGTGCCAGCAGTATAGTTCTGGGGGGGTAT. Translation: CASSIVLGGY. The CDR3, in full, reads CASSIVLGGYEQYF. The full variable domain, its missing parts supplied by reference TRBV19 and TRBJ2-7, is GGIITQTPKFLIGQEGQKLTLKCQQNFNHDTMYWYRQDSGKGLRLIYYSITENDLQKGDLSEGYDASREKKSSFSLTVTSAQKNEMAVFLCASSIVLGGYEQYFGPGTRLTVL.

This clone was observed a handful of times. Gene names refer to mouse genes. The read is 4 residues too short to cover the CDR3 end, so that end is filled in from the germline J gene. The J gene is TRBJ2-4, the V gene TRBV31, with TRBD2 identical over 14 bases. The length of the CDR3 is 16 residues. V was clipped by 1 base and J by 0 bases; unmatched bases: 0. The V gene's germline CDR1 is GKSSPN and CDR2 SITVG. The CDR3 sequence is CAWSRDWGGSQNTLYF. The DNA read from the CDR3 is TGTGCCTGGAGTCGGGACTGGGGGGGCAGTCAAAAC.

Of note for this clone: Gene names and germline refer to mouse. The CDR3 end is not reached by the read, which stops 4 residues before it; the germline J gene fills it in. This chain connects TRBV13-3 to TRBJ2-4; 8 bases align to TRBD1. Germline V CDR1 and CDR2: NNHDY, SYVADS. After removal of 2 bases from V and 3 bases from J, the junction contained 5 bases not matched to a gene. The CDR3 covers 15 residues. The CDR3 protein is CASSEGQGAQNTLYF. The covered CDR3 bases are TGTGCCAGCAGTGAAGGGCAGGGGGCCCAAAAC.

Note on this clone: Genes and germline come from the mouse. The read gets to within 4 residues of the CDR3 end, and the germline J gene fills in the rest. V and J are TRBV17 and TRBJ2-7; TRBD2 agrees at 9 bases. From germline, CDR1 is MNHDT and CDR2 YYDKIL. The CDR3 runs to 15 residues. The CDR3 sequence is CASSRDQGLGYEQYF. CDR3 bases read: TGTGCTAGCAGTAGAGATCAGGGACTGGGATAT.

There are many counts of this clone. Each gene name is a mouse one. The read falls 4 residues short of the CDR3 end, and the missing part is taken from the germline J gene. The gene calls are TRBV13-3 and TRBJ2-2; 7 positions agree with TRBD1. The CDR3 totals 16 residues. V gave up 2 bases and J gave up 0 bases; unmatched junction bases: 4. Looked up from germline, CDR1 is NNHDY and CDR2 is SYVADS. Partial CDR3 DNA: TGTGCCAGCAGTGACGGGACAGCCCCAAACACCGGG. This sequence encodes CASSDGTAPNTG. The complete CDR3 sequence is CASSDGTAPNTGQLYF.

This clone was detected only a few times. Gene names are the mouse ones. Read coverage stops 4 residues before the CDR3 terminus; the germline J gene supplies the remainder. V gene TRBV13-3 combines with J gene TRBJ2-1; 7 bases map to TRBD1. CDR1 is NNHDY, CDR2 SYVADS, per germline. This CDR3 has 14 residues. V lost 3 bases to trimming and J lost 5 bases; unmatched junction nucleotides: 5. The CDR3 reads CASSATGWDAEQFF. The covered CDR3 bases are TGTGCCAGCAGTGCGACAGGGTGGGATGCT.

This clone was picked up many times. Germline and genes here are mouse. The sequence runs out 4 residues before the end of the CDR3; the remainder is reconstructed from the germline J gene. V is TRBV13-3 and J is TRBJ2-7, with 8 bases that match TRBD1. In germline, CDR1 is NNHDY, CDR2 SYVADS. CDR3 length: 12 amino acids. The sequenced CDR3 bases are TGTGCCAGCAAATCGACAGGGGAT. It yields the protein CASKSTGD. The entire CDR3 protein reads CASKSTGDEQYF.

A word on this clone: Gene names and germline refer to mouse. The read comes to an end 4 residues before the CDR3 does, leaving the germline J gene to fill in the end. This chain joins TRBV19 and TRBJ1-2; D remains ambiguous. The CDR3 covers 12 residues. V lost 4 bases and J 3 bases, leaving 7 bases between the germline ends. Per the germline V gene, CDR1 is FNHDT and CDR2 is SITEND (reference sequence). CDR3 in amino acids: CASSLSDSDYTF. Incomplete CDR3 DNA: TGTGCCAGCAGTCTCTCCGACTCC. The full variable domain, its missing parts supplied by reference TRBV19 and TRBJ1-2, is GGIITQTPKFLIGQEGQKLTLKCQQNFNHDTMYWYRQDSGKGLRLIYYSITENDLQKGDLSEGYDASREKKSSFSLTVTSAQKNEMAVFLCASSLSDSDYTFGSGTRLLVI.

This clone was seen more than once but under ten times. The gene names here belong to mouse. The read stops 4 residues short of the end of the CDR3; the missing end is completed from the germline J gene. This chain uses TRBV1 with TRBJ2-5; weak D call: TRBD1 (5 bases). This CDR3 region has 15 residues. Germline V gives CDR1 NSQYPW, CDR2 LRSPGD (reference sequence). The CDR3 bases that were read are TGCACCTGCAGTGCAGATCCGACAGTGAGGGAC. Amino acids: CTCSADPTVRD. The whole CDR3 region reads CTCSADPTVRDTQYF.

This clone occurred a few times. Gene names are the mouse ones. The missing CDR3 end, 4 residues past where the read stops, is filled in from the germline J gene. The rearrangement joins TRBV13-3 to TRBJ2-5; 9 positions match TRBD2. Germline V gene lookup returns CDR1 NNHDY and CDR2 SYVADS. J lost 2 bases, V lost 5 bases, and 6 bases had no gene match. There are 15 residues in the CDR3. The sequenced part of the CDR3 DNA is TGTGCCAGCAGGGTTGGGGGGGCGCTCCAAGAC. This translates into CASRVGGALQD. The full CDR3 protein reads CASRVGGALQDTQYF.

This clone was counted between two and nine times. The listed genes are named as in mouse. From the germline J gene comes the end of the CDR3, since the read stops 4 residues before it. V usage is TRBV19 and J usage is TRBJ1-4; no definite D call. The CDR3 totals 13 residues. Between the trimmed V and J ends, which lost 4 bases and 4 bases, there was a span of 8 bases. CDR1 and CDR2 (germline): FNHDT, SITEND (reference sequence). The CDR3 DNA, read in part, is TGTGCCAGCAGTGTCACTTACAACGAA. It codes for CASSVTYNE. The whole CDR3 sequence reads CASSVTYNERLFF.

About this clone: Gene names are mouse gene names. Sequencing ends 4 residues short of the CDR3 end; the germline J gene provides the rest. The rearrangement uses TRBV13-3 and TRBJ2-2; D uncertain. This CDR3 comprises 15 residues. Trimming removed 0 bases from V and 1 base from J, with 7 bases in between. CDR1 is NNHDY and CDR2 is SYVADS in the germline V gene. CDR3 region: CASSDAHRNTGQLYF. The part of the CDR3 DNA that was read is TGTGCCAGCAGTGATGCACACAGAAACACCGGG.

This clone has only a few counts. Gene names refer to mouse genes. The read halts 4 residues ahead of the CDR3 end, with the missing end drawn from the germline J gene. The gene calls are TRBV1 and TRBJ2-2; 10 bases map to TRBD2. With 4 bases clipped from V and 1 base from J, the junction kept 3 bases outside the gene matches. This CDR3 is built from 16 residues. Germline CDR1 NSQYPW, CDR2 LRSPGD (reference sequence). CDR3: CTCSVDWGKNTGQLYF. The sequenced CDR3 bases are TGCACCTGCAGTGTGGACTGGGGGAAAAACACCGGG.

This clone has more than one count but fewer than ten. These gene names are mouse names. The CDR3 end falls 4 residues outside the read, so it is completed with the germline J gene. The chain uses TRBV17 and TRBJ1-4, with TRBD1 identical over 7 bases. The CDR3 totals 16 residues. Germline CDR1 MNHDT, CDR2 YYDKIL. V was clipped by 0 bases and J by 1 base; unmatched bases: 2. The sequenced CDR3 bases are TGTGCTAGCAGTAGAGATCGGGACAGTTCCAACGAA. Its protein product is CASSRDRDSSNE. The entire CDR3 protein is CASSRDRDSSNERLFF.

As regards this clone: The listed genes are named as in mouse. The CDR3 goes on 4 residues after the read ends, and that part is filled in from the germline J gene. The rearrangement joins TRBV1 to TRBJ1-4, with D possibly matching TRBD1 (5 bases). Germline CDR1 reads NSQYPW; CDR2 reads LRSPGD (reference sequence). V lost 0 bases and J 4 bases, leaving 9 bases between the germline ends. This CDR3 is 15 amino acids long. The CDR3 bases that were read are TGCACCTGCAGTGCAGAAGAGGACAACAACGAA. Protein product: CTCSAEEDNNE. The full CDR3 protein reads CTCSAEEDNNERLFF.

This clone has a handful of counts. Gene names follow the mouse nomenclature. The sequence runs out 4 residues before the end of the CDR3; the remainder is reconstructed from the germline J gene. This rearrangement joins TRBV13-1 to TRBJ1-2, with D possibly being TRBD1 (6 bases). Germline V gene lookup returns CDR1 NSHNY and CDR2 SYGAGN. CDR3 length equals 13 residues. The sequenced CDR3 bases are TGTGCCAGCAGTGATGACAGGGAGGGC. Its protein product is CASSDDREG. The entire CDR3 sequence reads CASSDDREGDYTF.

This clone showed up just a few times. Gene labels here are mouse ones. Read coverage stops 4 residues before the CDR3 terminus; the germline J gene supplies the remainder. This chain uses TRBV1 with TRBJ1-4; a weak D match, TRBD1 (6 bases). V was cut by 3 bases and J by 4 bases, with 12 bases left in between. CDR1 is NSQYPW and CDR2 is LRSPGD in the germline V gene (reference sequence). The CDR3 spans 15 residues. Incomplete CDR3 DNA: TGCACCTGCAGTGCTCTGGACAGAGACAACGAA. It specifies CTCSALDRDNE. The whole CDR3 protein is CTCSALDRDNERLFF.

Regarding this clone: Gene and germline names: mouse. The sequence runs out 4 residues before the end of the CDR3; the remainder is reconstructed from the germline J gene. The V gene is TRBV19, the J gene TRBJ2-1; 8 bases are a match to TRBD2. Trimming took 8 bases from V and 1 from J; bases not matched to a gene: 8. The CDR3 contains 15 residues. Germline-derived CDR1 and CDR2 are FNHDT and SITEND (reference sequence). Partial CDR3 DNA: TGTGCCAGTTCCTCACTGGGGGAGAACTATGCT. This sequence encodes CASSSLGENYA. The CDR3 in its entirety is CASSSLGENYAEQFF.